This T cell receptor (beta chain) was sequenced for a study of T cell repertoires in aging, cancer and after chemotherapy. Whole-study results and caveats: Untreated cancer patients had significantly lower blood TCR diversity than age-matched healthy donors.

TRB rearrangements spanning V, D and J were amplified using mixed TRB-A/B primers. TCRdb reprocessed the multiplex PCR reads with MiXCR, giving one entry per CDR3 protein. The sample has about 13,000 distinct CDR3 sequences; less than 30% are singletons. TCR beta rearrangements were amplified from peripheral blood genomic DNA. Germline-derived CDR1 and CDR2 are SGHTA and FQGNSA. The CDR3 loop spans 13 amino acids. Between the trimmed V and J ends, which lost 0 bases and 4 bases, there was a span of 6 bases. Turning to this clonotype: Antigen specificity is unknown.

The TCR comes from a human donor in good health. Sequencing was performed on blood. The chain is built from TRBV7-2 and TRBJ1-2; D unclear. Here the CDR3 reads CASSLAQSYGYTF. As DNA, the CDR3 is TGTGCCAGCAGCTTAGCTCAGTCCTATGGCTACACCTTC.